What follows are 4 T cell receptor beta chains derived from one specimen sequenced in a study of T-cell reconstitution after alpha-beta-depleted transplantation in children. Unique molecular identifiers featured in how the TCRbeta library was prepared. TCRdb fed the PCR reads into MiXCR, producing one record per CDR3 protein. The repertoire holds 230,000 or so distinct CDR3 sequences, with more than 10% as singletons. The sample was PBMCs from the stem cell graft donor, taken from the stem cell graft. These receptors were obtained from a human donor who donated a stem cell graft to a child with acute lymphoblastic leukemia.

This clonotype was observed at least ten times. The CDR3 reads CASSLGGSTYNEQFF. The DNA of the CDR3 is TGTGCCAGCAGCTTAGGAGGGTCCACCTACAATGAGCAGTTCTTC. The chain uses TRBV5-6 and TRBJ2-1; a possible D gene is TRBD2 (6 bases). CDR1 and CDR2 (germline): SGHDT, YYEEEE. This CDR3 contains 15 residues. V lost 2 bases, J lost 2 bases, and 11 bases lay in between.

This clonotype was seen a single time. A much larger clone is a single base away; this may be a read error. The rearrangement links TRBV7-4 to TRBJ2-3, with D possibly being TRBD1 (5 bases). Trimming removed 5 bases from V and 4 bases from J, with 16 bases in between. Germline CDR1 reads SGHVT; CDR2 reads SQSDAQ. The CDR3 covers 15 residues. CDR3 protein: CASSPSRQSPDTQYF. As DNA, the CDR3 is TGTGCCAGCAGCCCCAGCAGACAGAGCCCAGATACGCAGTATTTT.

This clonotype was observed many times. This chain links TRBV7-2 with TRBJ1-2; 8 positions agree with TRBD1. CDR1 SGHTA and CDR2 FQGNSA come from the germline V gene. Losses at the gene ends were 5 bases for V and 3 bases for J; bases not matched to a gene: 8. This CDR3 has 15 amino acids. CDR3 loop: CASSRSGQGDYGYTF. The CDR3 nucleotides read TGTGCCAGCAGCCGTTCCGGACAGGGTGACTATGGCTACACCTTC.

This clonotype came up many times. The CDR3 reads CASSSGQASTYEQYF. Written as DNA, the CDR3 is TGTGCCAGCAGCTCCGGACAGGCCTCAACCTACGAGCAGTACTTC. The chain recombines TRBV11-1 with TRBJ2-7; TRBD1 matches 7 bases. This CDR3 comprises 15 residues. CDR1 and CDR2 (germline): SGHAT, FQDESV (reference sequence). Trimming took 4 bases from V and 2 from J; bases not matched to a gene: 8.